This entry describes one T cell receptor beta chain. Its specificity is unknown. Libraries were prepared by immunoSEQ multiplex PCR; TCRdb keeps only in-frame clonotypes and omits some of them. The table has around 2.5 million clones, approximately 94% seen once. This specimen comes from a study of shared clonotypes between healthy human individuals. The germline CDR1 and CDR2 sequences are SGHRS and YFSETQ. The V and J ends lost 4 bases and 2 bases, in that order; junction bases with no gene match: 8. This CDR3 spans 17 amino acids. The study's findings and limits: The represented genetic and exposure-history diversity was limited by the small number of donors.

The chain joins TRBV5-1 to TRBJ2-5; 13 nucleotides agree with TRBD2. This TCR came from a man between 18 and 29 years old in good health. Some clones in this sample may be carry-over from other donors' samples. Source material: naive CD4+ T cells from PBMCs. Subset noted: CD45RA+ positively selected. The CDR3 loop reads CASSRGGLAGEQETQYF. CDR3 in DNA: TGCGCCAGCAGCCGGGGCGGACTAGCGGGAGAACAAGAGACCCAGTACTTC.